This entry is about one TCR beta chain. This specimen belongs to a study of blood T cell repertoires in COVID-19. Study processing details: Scientists estimated how many nucleated cells there were by amplifying reference gene primers. Repertoires were generated with immunoSEQ multiplex PCR, while TCRdb's copy carries only in-frame clones and drops some. The V and J calls and clone size are taken from that table; D and trimming were inferred from the DNA. The table records around 97,000 clones, 75% to 90% of them present only once. Germline CDR1 GTSNPN, CDR2 SVGIG (reference sequence). The V and J ends lost 4 bases and 5 bases respectively, with 8 bases between them. The CDR3 has 11 residues.

Material for sequencing was peripheral blood. This sequence joins TRBV30 and TRBJ1-1, with no clear D. The source of this sequence is a human donor in a cohort sampled during active COVID-19. The CDR3 protein is CAWKFKTEAFF. The CDR3 bases are TGTGCCTGGAAATTTAAAACTGAAGCTTTCTTT. Based on the CDR3 plus reference TRBV30 and TRBJ1-1, the full variable domain is SQTIHQWPATLVQPVGSPLSLECTVEGTSNPNLYWYRQAAGRGLQLLFYSVGIGQISSEVPQNLSASRPQDRQFILSSKKLLLSDSGFYLCAWKFKTEAFFGQGTRLTVV.